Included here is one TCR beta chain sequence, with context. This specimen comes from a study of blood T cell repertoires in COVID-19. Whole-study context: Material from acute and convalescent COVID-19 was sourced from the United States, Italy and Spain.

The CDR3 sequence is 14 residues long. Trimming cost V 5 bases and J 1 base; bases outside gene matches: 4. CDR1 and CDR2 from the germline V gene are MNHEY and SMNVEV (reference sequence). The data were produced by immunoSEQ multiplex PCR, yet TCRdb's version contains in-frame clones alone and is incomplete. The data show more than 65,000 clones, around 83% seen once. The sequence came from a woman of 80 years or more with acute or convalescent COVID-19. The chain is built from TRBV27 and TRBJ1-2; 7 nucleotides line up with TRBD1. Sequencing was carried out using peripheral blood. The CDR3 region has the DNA TGTGCCAGCAGTCGACAGGGACTTAACTATGGCTACACCTTC. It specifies CASSRQGLNYGYTF.